Shown below are 17 T cell receptor beta chains from a single sample sequenced in a study of blood T cell repertoires in COVID-19. The repertoire was sequenced with immunoSEQ multiplex PCR; TCRdb's copy has only in-frame clones and lacks some. The sample consists of about 160,000 clones, just under 85% of them appearing once. Sequenced sample: peripheral blood. These TCRs come from a woman of 80 years or more with acute or convalescent COVID-19.

V usage is TRBV6-2 or TRBV6-3 and J usage is TRBJ1-5; D is unresolved. The germline gives CDR1 MNHEY, CDR2 SVGEGT. The CDR3 spans 15 residues. V was cut by 2 bases and J by 3 bases, with 11 bases left in between. The DNA for the CDR3 is TGTGCCAGCAGTTACCTCGACAAAGCCAATCAGCCCCAGCATTTT. Residues: CASSYLDKANQPQHF.

The chain combines TRBV10-3 with TRBJ2-3, with D perhaps matching TRBD2 (6 bases). There are 15 residues in the CDR3. The germline gives CDR1 ENHRY, CDR2 SYGVKD. V shed 2 bases and J shed 1 base, with 10 bases lying between them. Written as DNA, the CDR3 is TGTGCCATCAGTGAGAGCCTAGCGCGCACAGATACGCAGTATTTT. Its translation is CAISESLARTDTQYF.

This clone was detected only once. The chain couples TRBV29-1 to TRBJ1-1, with 7 bases matching TRBD1. The CDR3 contains 15 residues. Germline V lookup: CDR1 SQVTM, CDR2 ANQGSEA. The ends lost 5 bases at V and 4 bases at J; junction bases unmatched: 13. This CDR3 reads CSVLGPGGMGTEAFF. CDR3 bases: TGCAGCGTTCTAGGTCCAGGGGGTATGGGCACTGAAGCTTTCTTT.

The chain has TRBV18 and TRBJ1-5; D possibly corresponds to TRBD1 (6 bases). The length of the CDR3 is 15 residues. V was pared by 2 bases and J by 2 bases, with 10 bases between. Germline assignment: CDR1 KGHSH and CDR2 LQKENI. The CDR3 sequence: CASSPEKGGNQPQHF. The CDR3 region has the DNA TGTGCCAGCTCACCAGAGAAGGGGGGCAATCAGCCCCAGCATTTT.

The V and J genes are TRBV5-4 and TRBJ1-1, with TRBD1 as a possible D gene (6 bases). This CDR3 is built from 13 residues. CDR1 is SGHNT, CDR2 YYREEE, per germline (reference sequence). V gave up 3 bases and J gave up 4 bases, with 10 bases separating them. CDR3 region: CASSYRASTEAFF. In nucleotides, the CDR3 is TGTGCCAGCAGCTACAGGGCTAGCACTGAAGCTTTCTTT.

The V and J genes are TRBV6-5 and TRBJ1-4; 7 bases are shared with TRBD1. With V trimmed by 6 bases and J by 4 bases, 8 bases remained unmatched. This CDR3 is 15 amino acids long. The germline V gene has CDR1 MNHEY and CDR2 SVGAGI. CDR3 sequence (DNA): TGTGCCAGCAGCGTTGACAGGGCTAATAATGAAAAACTGTTTTTT. Protein product: CASSVDRANNEKLFF.

The CDR3: CAWRTLGYNEQFF. DNA for the CDR3: TGTGCCTGGAGGACCCTAGGATACAATGAGCAGTTCTTC. The rearrangement joins TRBV30 to TRBJ2-1; no firm D call. Deletions cut 3 bases from V and 4 bases from J, with 10 bases between. The V gene's germline CDR1 is GTSNPN and CDR2 SVGIG (reference sequence). The CDR3 loop spans 13 amino acids.

This clone was found a few times. This CDR3 reads CASSQEAPISRAGELFF. CDR3 in DNA: TGCGCCAGCAGCCAAGAGGCCCCAATCTCCCGGGCCGGGGAGCTGTTTTTT. The rearrangement joins TRBV4-3 to TRBJ2-2; the D is unclear. The CDR3 extends over 17 amino acids. Germline V lookup: CDR1 LGHNA, CDR2 YSLEER. The V gene lost 0 bases and the J gene lost 6 bases, with 17 bases spanning the gap.

The chain employs TRBV18 and TRBJ1-2; perhaps TRBD1 as D (5 bases). Deletions cut 5 bases from V and 8 bases from J, with 15 bases between. Germline V gene lookup returns CDR1 KGHSH and CDR2 LQKENI. The CDR3 consists of 13 residues. In DNA form, the CDR3 reads TGTGCCAGCTCAGGGGCCTCGGCGGTCGGCTACACCTTC. The encoded protein is CASSGASAVGYTF. Using reference TRBV18 and TRBJ1-2 for the parts outside the CDR3, the full variable domain is NAGVMQNPRHLVRRRGQEARLRCSPMKGHSHVYWYRQLPEEGLKFMVYLQKENIIDESGMPKERFSAEFPKEGPSILRIQQVVRGDSAAYFCASSGASAVGYTFGSGTRLTVV.

This clone appeared a few times. This sequence joins TRBV6-5 and TRBJ2-1, with 7 bases lining up with TRBD2. Looked up from germline, CDR1 is MNHEY and CDR2 is SVGAGI. This CDR3 comprises 15 residues. The junction had 7 bases not matched to a gene; V was cut back by 0 bases and J by 8 bases. Written as DNA, the CDR3 is TGTGCCAGCAGTTACTCGCAGACTAGCAGCTATGAGCAGTTCTTC. As protein: CASSYSQTSSYEQFF.

The V gene is TRBV10-3, the J gene TRBJ1-3, with D perhaps matching TRBD1 (5 bases). The CDR3 spans 15 residues. Germline CDR1 reads ENHRY; CDR2 reads SYGVKD. V gave up 0 bases and J gave up 2 bases, with 8 bases separating them. The CDR3 spells CAISESGGAGNTIYF. CDR3 DNA: TGTGCCATCAGTGAGTCGGGGGGGGCTGGAAACACCATATATTTT.

This chain joins TRBV5-1 and TRBJ2-7; 7 nucleotides align to TRBD1. Trimming at V came to 5 bases and at J to 7 bases, leaving 9 bases not matched to a gene. Germline CDR1 and CDR2: SGHRS and YFSETQ. The CDR3 runs 13 residues. Written as DNA, the CDR3 is TGCGCCAGCAGTTCGACAGGGACGGGTGAGCAGTACTTC. Its protein product is CASSSTGTGEQYF.

The V gene is TRBV19, the J gene TRBJ1-2, with 8 bases matching TRBD1. Germline V gene sequence: CDR1 LNHDA, CDR2 SQIVND (reference sequence). The junction had 4 bases not matched to a gene; V was cut back by 4 bases and J by 0 bases. The CDR3 runs 15 residues. CDR3: CASSTSTGANYGYTF. CDR3 DNA: TGTGCCAGTAGTACCTCGACAGGGGCTAACTATGGCTACACCTTC. The entire variable domain, with the rest obtained from reference TRBV19 and TRBJ1-2, is as follows: DGGITQSPKYLFRKEGQNVTLSCEQNLNHDAMYWYRQDPGQGLRLIYYSQIVNDFQKGDIAEGYSVSREKKESFPLTVTSAQKNPTAFYLCASSTSTGANYGYTFGSGTRLTVV.

This chain joins TRBV9 and TRBJ2-7; 11 nucleotides line up with TRBD1. The CDR3 contains 15 residues. The V gene's germline CDR1 is SGDLS and CDR2 YYNGEE. The V gene end was trimmed by 4 bases and the J gene end by 7 bases; junction bases not matched to a gene: 10. The CDR3 sequence is CASSFSGTGGTEQYF. For the CDR3, the DNA is TGTGCCAGCAGCTTTTCCGGGACAGGGGGAACTGAGCAGTACTTC.

The CDR3 here is CASGGRAGETQYF. CDR3 bases: TGTGCCAGTGGCGGGAGGGCCGGGGAGACCCAGTACTTC. V and J are TRBV19 and TRBJ2-5; 9 nucleotides match TRBD2. The junction had 6 bases not matched to a gene; V was cut back by 8 bases and J by 5 bases. CDR1 and CDR2 from the germline V gene are LNHDA and SQIVND (reference sequence). The CDR3 has 13 residues.

The V call is TRBV29-1, the J call TRBJ2-4; TRBD1 aligns across 9 bases. CDR1 and CDR2 from the germline V gene are SQVTM and ANQGSEA. The junction had 7 bases not matched to a gene; V was cut back by 1 base and J by 6 bases. This CDR3 has 15 amino acids. This CDR3 reads CSVEAGDREVNIQYF. The CDR3, as DNA: TGCAGCGTTGAAGCCGGGGACAGGGAAGTAAACATTCAGTACTTC.

The chain has TRBV19 and TRBJ2-7; 9 bases align to TRBD1. J was trimmed by 9 bases and V by 5 bases; bases with no gene match: 8. The CDR3 extends over 13 amino acids. Germline V CDR1 and CDR2: LNHDA, SQIVND (reference sequence). DNA of the CDR3: TGTGCCAGTAGTGAACGGGACAGGGAAGTGCAGTACTTC. Protein: CASSERDREVQYF.